This T cell receptor (beta chain) came from a study of T cell responses to AZD1222 COVID-19 vaccine. This table comes from immunoSEQ multiplex PCR, and its TCRdb copy is limited to in-frame clones, with some not included. Counted here are under 70,000 clones, roughly 90% occurring once; the ten biggest clones make up approximately 15%. General observations from the study: Across spike, vaccine-associated CD4 TCRs were found, dominant at 160-218 and 743-854.

Worth noting for this clone: No antigen is known for it.

This specimen was peripheral blood, taken 28 days after the second AZD1222 dose. This receptor was identified in an adult who received the AZD1222 COVID-19 vaccine.

CDR3 sequence reads: CASSLGTSGYEQYF. The CDR3 DNA follows: TGCGCCAGCAGCCTTGGAACTAGCGGCTACGAGCAGTACTTC. The J gene is TRBJ2-7, the V gene TRBV5-1; 8 positions match TRBD2. V was pared by 4 bases and J by 3 bases, with 6 bases of the junction left unmatched. The CDR3 contains 14 residues. The V gene's germline CDR1 is SGHRS and CDR2 YFSETQ.